This T cell receptor (beta chain) was observed in a study of blood T cell repertoires in COVID-19. Overall study context: Sources were T cells, B-cell-depleted T cells, or PBMCs; the material itself was cDNA or gDNA.

The age range of participants was about 18 to 100 years, with residence in approximately 25 US areas. Assignment of participants to cohorts was predicated upon participant-reported clinical history. Clones were sequenced by immunoSEQ multiplex PCR, and TCRdb holds only the in-frame ones, with some missing. The sample records fewer than 350,000 clones, approximately 89% being singletons. The specimen was PBMCs or T cells enriched from blood (not recorded which). The TCR sequence derives from a man in his forties who had been exposed to COVID-19.

The CDR3 nucleotides are TGTGCCAGCAGATGGGCAGACGGCGGGGAGACCCAGTACTTC. This codes for CASRWADGGETQYF. The V gene is TRBV6-5, the J gene TRBJ2-5; the D gene is possibly TRBD2 (5 bases). CDR1 is MNHEY and CDR2 is SVGAGI in the germline V gene. V was pared by 6 bases and J by 5 bases, with 16 bases between. The CDR3 is 14 amino acids.